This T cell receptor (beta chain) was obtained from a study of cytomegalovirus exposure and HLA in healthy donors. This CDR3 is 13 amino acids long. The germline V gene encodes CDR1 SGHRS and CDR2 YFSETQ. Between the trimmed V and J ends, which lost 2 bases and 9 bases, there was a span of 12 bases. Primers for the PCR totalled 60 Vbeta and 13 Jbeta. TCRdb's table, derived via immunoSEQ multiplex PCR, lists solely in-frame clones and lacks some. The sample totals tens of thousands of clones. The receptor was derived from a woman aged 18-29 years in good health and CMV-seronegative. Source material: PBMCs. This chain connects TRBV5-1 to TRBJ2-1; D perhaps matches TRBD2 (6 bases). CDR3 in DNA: TGCGCCAGCAGCTTTGGAGGGCCCGGTGAGCAGTTCTTC. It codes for CASSFGGPGEQFF.